The 21 T cell receptor beta chains below were found in one sample sequenced in a study of T-cell reconstitution after alpha-beta-depleted transplantation in children. Unique molecular identifiers were incorporated when the TCRbeta library was constructed. MiXCR, run by TCRdb on the PCR reads, gives a single entry per CDR3 protein. Among about 980,000 distinct CDR3 sequences listed, roughly 29% were seen once. This specimen was PBMCs, mostly from graft donor cells, taken 360 days after TCRalphabeta/CD19-depleted stem cell transplant. These receptors all come from a boy younger than two who had a stem cell transplant for SCID, so the T cells may come from the graft donor.

The chain is built from TRBV28 and TRBJ2-7, with 12 nucleotides matching TRBD2. CDR1 is MDHEN and CDR2 is SYDVKM in the germline V gene. V lost 4 bases to trimming and J lost 0 bases; unmatched junction nucleotides: 7. The CDR3 totals 17 residues. The chain's CDR3 is CASSSPGLAGSSYEQYF. Written as DNA, the CDR3 is TGTGCCAGCAGTTCCCCCGGACTAGCGGGGAGCTCCTACGAGCAGTACTTC.

This clonotype was recorded a few times. The gene calls are TRBV5-1 and TRBJ2-1, with 9 bases identical to TRBD2. Trimming took 5 bases from V and 8 from J; bases not matched to a gene: 5. CDR1 is SGHRS, CDR2 YFSETQ, per germline. This CDR3 comprises 13 residues. The CDR3 spells CASRQAGGDEQFF. CDR3 coding DNA: TGCGCCAGCAGACAAGCGGGGGGCGATGAGCAGTTCTTC.

This clonotype was picked up a small number of times. The chain carries TRBV5-6 and TRBJ2-1; the D call may be TRBD1 or TRBD2 (6 bases each). The CDR3 has 14 amino acids. CDR1 and CDR2 (germline): SGHDT, YYEEEE. V lost 5 bases and J 12 bases, leaving 21 bases between the germline ends. The CDR3 DNA reads as TGTGCCAGCAGTTCCCGCATGGGGGGCATGGGGCAGTTCTTC. Amino acid sequence: CASSSRMGGMGQFF.

DNA of the CDR3: TGTGCCAGCAGTCCCCATTCCATGAACACTGAAGCTTTCTTT. This codes for CASSPHSMNTEAFF. The J gene is TRBJ1-1, the V gene TRBV28; D not certain. Germline-derived CDR1 and CDR2 are MDHEN and SYDVKM. V lost 5 bases, J lost 0 bases, and 10 bases lay in between. The CDR3 extends over 14 amino acids.

V gene TRBV5-6 combines with J gene TRBJ2-2, with D perhaps given as TRBD1 or TRBD2 (5 bases each). Germline CDR1 and CDR2: SGHDT and YYEEEE. Trimming took off 7 bases at V and 1 base at J, with 8 bases between the two ends. The CDR3 covers 13 residues. The DNA for the CDR3 is TGTGCCAGCCGGGGCGAGAACACCGGGGAGCTGTTTTTT. This codes for CASRGENTGELFF.

This clonotype was detected a few times. The rearrangement joins TRBV4-2 to TRBJ2-6, with D possibly TRBD2 on 6 matching bases. CDR3 length equals 19 residues. The ends were cut back, 5 bases at V and 0 bases at J, with 20 bases in the middle. Germline CDR1 LGHNA, CDR2 YNFKEQ. The CDR3: CASSDPSGTLLSGANVLTF. CDR3 in DNA: TGTGCCAGCAGCGACCCCTCGGGGACTCTTCTCTCTGGGGCCAACGTCCTGACTTTC.

The chain recombines TRBV15 with TRBJ2-2; D is possibly TRBD2 (5 bases). This CDR3 is 17 amino acids long. V dropped 1 base and J dropped 0 bases, with 12 bases sitting between them. The germline V gene encodes CDR1 LNHNV and CDR2 YYDKDF (reference sequence). This CDR3 reads CATSRGRASSNTGELFF. The CDR3 bases are TGTGCCACCAGCAGAGGAAGGGCTAGCTCGAACACCGGGGAGCTGTTTTTT.

This clonotype was observed a few times. The chain has TRBV5-6 and TRBJ2-3; 9 positions agree with TRBD1. V lost 4 bases to trimming and J lost 7 bases; unmatched junction nucleotides: 7. Germline-derived CDR1 and CDR2 are SGHDT and YYEEEE. CDR3 size: 14 residues. The CDR3 spells CASSPGTGFYTQYF. DNA for the CDR3: TGTGCCAGCAGCCCCGGGACAGGGTTTTATACGCAGTATTTT.

The sample holds many counts of this clonotype. This chain joins TRBV10-3 and TRBJ2-3; D is undetermined. The CDR3 has 11 amino acids. The germline V gene has CDR1 ENHRY and CDR2 SYGVKD. V lost 8 bases, J lost 0 bases, and 3 bases lay in between. CDR3 sequence reads: CAISSTDTQYF. CDR3 coding DNA: TGTGCCATCTCTAGCACAGATACGCAGTATTTT.

This clonotype was observed a few times. V and J are TRBV11-2 and TRBJ2-3; 7 nucleotides line up with TRBD1. This CDR3 spans 13 amino acids. Looked up from germline, CDR1 is SGHAT and CDR2 is FQNNGV. Trimming cost V 5 bases and J 6 bases; bases outside gene matches: 5. CDR3 DNA sequence: TGTGCCAGCAGCGCCTCGGACAGGGATACGCAGTATTTT. Protein: CASSASDRDTQYF.

A few counts support this clonotype. The V call is TRBV27, the J call TRBJ2-2; D ambiguous. Trimming stripped 1 base from V and 9 bases from J, with 15 bases between. The CDR3 length is 15 residues. CDR1 and CDR2 from the germline V gene are MNHEY and SMNVEV (reference sequence). The CDR3, as DNA: TGTGCCAGCAGTTTATTACCGGCCCCGAACCGGGAGCTGTTTTTT. Residues: CASSLLPAPNRELFF.

This clonotype was counted only a few times. The rearrangement links TRBV29-1 to TRBJ1-1; D is undetermined. The germline V and J ends were trimmed by 3 bases and 1 base, with 15 bases remaining between them. Germline V lookup: CDR1 SQVTM, CDR2 ANQGSEA. The CDR3 is 15 amino acids. CDR3: CSVELSPGPNTEAFF. CDR3 DNA sequence: TGCAGCGTTGAGTTGTCACCAGGCCCGAACACTGAAGCTTTCTTT.

The chain carries TRBV7-3 and TRBJ2-1, with 10 positions matching TRBD1. The CDR3 is 16 amino acids. The junction had 8 bases not matched to a gene; V was cut back by 8 bases and J by 1 base. Germline CDR1 and CDR2: SGHTA and FQGTGA. CDR3 in amino acids: CASAPGQGPSYNEQFF. The CDR3 nucleotides read TGTGCCAGCGCCCCGGGACAGGGGCCTTCCTACAATGAGCAGTTCTTC.

The chain joins TRBV7-9 to TRBJ1-2; 7 bases agree with TRBD1. Trimming removed 5 bases from V and 4 bases from J; junction bases left unmatched: 4. Germline CDR1 reads SEHNR; CDR2 reads FQNEAQ (reference sequence). CDR3 length: 13 amino acids. This chain's CDR3 is CASSKQGSYGYTF. The CDR3 DNA sequence: TGTGCCAGCAGCAAACAGGGGAGCTATGGCTACACCTTC.

The chain is built from TRBV27 and TRBJ1-5, with 7 bases lining up with TRBD1. Germline trimming cut 4 bases from V and 8 bases from J; bases unmatched to any gene: 11. The CDR3 totals 15 residues. Germline loops: CDR1 MNHEY, CDR2 SMNVEV (reference sequence). The DNA of the CDR3 is TGTGCCAGCAGTTCCACAGGGGCGGGACGGGAGCCCCAGCATTTT. Amino acids: CASSSTGAGREPQHF.

This clonotype was detected only a few times. The chain employs TRBV29-1 and TRBJ2-1, with 10 positions matching TRBD1. Germline values: CDR1 SQVTM, CDR2 ANQGSEA. CDR3 length: 10 amino acids. Trimming cost V 7 bases and J 9 bases; bases outside gene matches: 0. The CDR3 bases are TGCAGCGGGGACAGGGGTGAGCAGTTCTTC. Its protein product is CSGDRGEQFF.

This chain joins TRBV11-2 and TRBJ2-6, with TRBD1 as a possible D gene (5 bases). CDR1 is SGHAT, CDR2 FQNNGV, per germline. This CDR3 spans 17 amino acids. V was pared by 4 bases and J by 2 bases, with 15 bases between. CDR3 sequence: CASSSTPPGTGANVLTF. DNA of the CDR3: TGTGCCAGCAGCTCAACCCCCCCAGGGACTGGGGCCAACGTCCTGACTTTC.

The J gene is TRBJ2-4, the V gene TRBV4-1, with TRBD2 identical over 8 bases. Germline CDR1 reads MGHRA; CDR2 reads YSYEKL. The CDR3 consists of 14 residues. V shed 0 bases and J 5 bases; nucleotides not matched to a gene: 0. Here the CDR3 reads CASSQELAENIQYF. CDR3 sequence (DNA): TGCGCCAGCAGCCAAGAACTAGCGGAAAACATTCAGTACTTC.

The V call is TRBV6-5, the J call TRBJ2-5; 11 bases line up with TRBD2. The CDR3 is 17 residues long. Germline values: CDR1 MNHEY, CDR2 SVGAGI. V shed 2 bases, J shed 4 bases, and the junction held 9 bases outside the gene matches. The CDR3 region has the DNA TGTGCCAGCAGTTACCACAGACTAGCGGGGCTTGGAGAGACCCAGTACTTC. Translation: CASSYHRLAGLGETQYF.

The chain employs TRBV29-1 and TRBJ2-5; TRBD2 agrees at 10 bases. The V gene end was trimmed by 1 base and the J gene end by 4 bases; junction bases not matched to a gene: 9. The CDR3 contains 16 residues. The V gene's germline CDR1 is SQVTM and CDR2 ANQGSEA. CDR3 sequence (DNA): TGCAGCGTTGAAGGAGCGGGGGGGCCCAACCGAGAGACCCAGTACTTC. Protein: CSVEGAGGPNRETQYF.

The chain is built from TRBV6-5 and TRBJ2-1; D may be TRBD1 or TRBD2 (5 bases each). CDR1 and CDR2 from the germline V gene are MNHEY and SVGAGI. V was shortened by 0 bases and J by 12 bases, with 15 bases between the two germline ends. CDR3 length: 14 residues. DNA of the CDR3: TGTGCCAGCAGTTACTCCCTAACGAGGGGTGGGCAGTTCTTC. Protein: CASSYSLTRGGQFF.